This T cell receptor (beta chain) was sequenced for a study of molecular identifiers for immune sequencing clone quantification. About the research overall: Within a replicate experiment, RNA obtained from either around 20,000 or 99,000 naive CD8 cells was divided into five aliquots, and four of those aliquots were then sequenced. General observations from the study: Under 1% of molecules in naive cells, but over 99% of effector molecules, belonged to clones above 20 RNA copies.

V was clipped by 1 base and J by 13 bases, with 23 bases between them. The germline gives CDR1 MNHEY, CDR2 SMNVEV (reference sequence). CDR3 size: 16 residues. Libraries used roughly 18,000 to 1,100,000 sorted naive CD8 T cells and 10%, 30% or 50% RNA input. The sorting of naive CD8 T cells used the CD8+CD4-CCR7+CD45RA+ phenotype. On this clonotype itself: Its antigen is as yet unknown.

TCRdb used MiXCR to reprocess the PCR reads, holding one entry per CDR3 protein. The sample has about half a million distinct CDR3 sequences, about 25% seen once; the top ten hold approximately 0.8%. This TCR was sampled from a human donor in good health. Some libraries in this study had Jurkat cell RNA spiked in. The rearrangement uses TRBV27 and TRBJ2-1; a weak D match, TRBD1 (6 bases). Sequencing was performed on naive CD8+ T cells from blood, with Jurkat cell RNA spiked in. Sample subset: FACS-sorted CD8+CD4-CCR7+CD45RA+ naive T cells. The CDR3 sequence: CASSLYNRVPGETQFF. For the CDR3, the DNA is TGTGCCAGCAGTTTATACAACAGGGTACCCGGCGAGACCCAGTTCTTC.